Each of the 15 T cell receptor beta chains below was sequenced from the same sample in a study of identical twins. TCRdb fed the 5' RACE reads into MiXCR, producing one record per CDR3 protein. The data contain roughly 350,000 distinct CDR3 sequences, 9% of them singletons. The specimen sequenced was naive T cells sorted from blood. Receptors originate from a woman in her forties or fifties in good health.

The chain combines TRBV7-6 with TRBJ2-1; a possible D gene is TRBD2 (6 bases). V was cut by 11 bases and J by 1 base, with 18 bases left in between. The CDR3 extends over 15 amino acids. Germline CDR1 is SGHVS and CDR2 is FNYEAQ. CDR3 nucleotides: TGTGCCCGGGGCTTTCGGGAGAGGTCCTACAATGAGCAGTTCTTC. Its protein product is CARGFRERSYNEQFF.

Many counts were recorded for this clonotype. The V call is TRBV12-3 or TRBV12-4, the J call TRBJ2-3, with 8 positions matching TRBD2. The V gene end was trimmed by 4 bases and the J gene end by 8 bases; junction bases not matched to a gene: 5. The CDR3 contains 13 residues. CDR3 in DNA: TGTGCCAGCAGTTCCAAACTAGCGGTTACGCAGTATTTT. Encoded protein: CASSSKLAVTQYF.

V and J are TRBV5-1 and TRBJ1-2; no clear D. This CDR3 spans 15 amino acids. Trimming took off 7 bases at V and 4 bases at J, with 20 bases between the two ends. Germline V CDR1 and CDR2: SGHRS, YFSETQ. CDR3 DNA: TGCGCCAGCCGCCCGTCGAGATTGGACGGCTATGGCTACACCTTC. It codes for CASRPSRLDGYGYTF.

The V gene is TRBV2, the J gene TRBJ2-7; a possible D gene is TRBD2 (5 bases). CDR3 length: 12 residues. The V end was cut by 6 bases, the J end by 2 bases, with 8 bases between. The V gene's germline CDR1 is SNHLY and CDR2 FYNNEI. For the CDR3, the DNA is TGTGCCAGCAGGGTGACTACCTACGAGCAGTACTTC. Protein: CASRVTTYEQYF.

CDR3: CASSKGGPGLGTDTQYF. The CDR3 DNA reads TGTGCCAGCAGCAAAGGGGGCCCGGGACTAGGCACAGATACGCAGTATTTT. The V gene is TRBV21-1, the J gene TRBJ2-3; the DNA was not used to check the table's D call, TRBD1. TRBV21-1 is labeled a pseudogene. The CDR3 is 17 residues long.

This clonotype has just a few counts. The genes are TRBV5-6 and TRBJ2-2; no reliable D call. The CDR3 is 13 amino acids. V dropped 4 bases and J dropped 3 bases, with 7 bases sitting between them. Germline lookup yields CDR1 SGHDT and CDR2 YYEEEE. CDR3 bases: TGTGCCAGCAGCCCTTGGGACACCGGGGAGCTGTTTTTT. Its protein product is CASSPWDTGELFF.

This clonotype was picked up a small number of times. A read error may explain this, as a much larger clone is one base away. V is TRBV3-1 and J is TRBJ2-7; D is ambiguous. With 2 bases removed from V and 2 bases from J, the gap between germline ends came to 4 bases. The CDR3 totals 12 residues. Looked up from germline, CDR1 is LGHDT and CDR2 is YNNKEL (reference sequence). The CDR3 bases are TGTGCCAGCAGCCAACTACCCTACGAGCAGTACTTC. It yields the protein CASSQLPYEQYF.

A few counts support this clonotype. The chain combines TRBV5-1 with TRBJ1-1; no clear D. Trimming took off 4 bases at V and 6 bases at J, with 10 bases between the two ends. Germline CDR1 SGHRS, CDR2 YFSETQ. The CDR3 consists of 12 residues. CDR3 sequence: CASSRRWPEAFF. CDR3 nucleotides: TGCGCCAGCAGCCGCCGGTGGCCTGAAGCTTTCTTT.

The chain carries TRBV12-5 and TRBJ2-3, with D unclear. V dropped 6 bases and J dropped 6 bases, with 13 bases sitting between them. The CDR3 length is 13 residues. Germline V lookup: CDR1 LGHNT, CDR2 FRNRAP. The CDR3: CASGLVIADTQYF. DNA for the CDR3: TGTGCTAGTGGCCTGGTCATCGCGGATACGCAGTATTTT.

This clonotype was counted at least ten times. This chain's CDR3 is CASGRDRSEAFF. CDR3 bases: TGTGCTAGTGGTAGGGACAGGTCCGAAGCTTTCTTT. The V gene is TRBV12-5, the J gene TRBJ1-1, with 8 bases lining up with TRBD1. Germline CDR1 and CDR2: LGHNT and FRNRAP. Trimming cost V 5 bases and J 8 bases; bases outside gene matches: 4. The CDR3 is 12 residues long.

This clonotype was observed many times. The chain employs TRBV5-1 and TRBJ2-1; 7 bases match TRBD2. The CDR3 covers 16 residues. V dropped 4 bases and J dropped 3; count of bases not matched to a gene: 10. Germline values: CDR1 SGHRS, CDR2 YFSETQ. CDR3 amino acids: CASSGTQAGIYNEQFF. The DNA of the CDR3 is TGCGCCAGCAGCGGGACCCAAGCGGGAATCTACAATGAGCAGTTCTTC.

V and J are TRBV7-7 and TRBJ2-1; a weak D match, TRBD2 (6 bases). Germline CDR1 is SSHAT and CDR2 is FNYEAQ (reference sequence). Trimming cost V 5 bases and J 1 base, with 12 bases left between them. The CDR3 sequence is 15 residues long. The CDR3 nucleotides read TGTGCCAGCAGCAACGGGACTCTATCCTACAATGAGCAGTTCTTC. This sequence encodes CASSNGTLSYNEQFF. Complete variable domain (other parts from reference TRBV7-7 and TRBJ2-1): GAGVSQSPRYKVTKRGQDVTLRCDPISSHATLYWYQQALGQGPEFLTYFNYEAQPDKSGLPSDRFSAERPEGSISTLTIQRTEQRDSAMYRCASSNGTLSYNEQFFGPGTRLTVL.

This clonotype was observed at least ten times. This chain links TRBV5-1 with TRBJ1-1; possibly TRBD1 for D (6 bases). CDR1 is SGHRS and CDR2 is YFSETQ in the germline V gene. V was pared by 0 bases and J by 5 bases, with 14 bases between. This CDR3 comprises 15 residues. The CDR3 DNA reads TGCGCCAGCAGCTTGGCCCCGGGAGGGGGGACTGAAGCTTTCTTT. Translated, it gives CASSLAPGGGTEAFF.

This clonotype was counted only a few times. This chain connects TRBV12-3 or TRBV12-4 to TRBJ2-2; TRBD2 matches 12 bases. J was trimmed by 6 bases and V by 3 bases; bases with no gene match: 8. CDR3 length: 17 residues. The CDR3 nucleotides read TGTGCCAGCAGTTTCAATCGACTAGCGGGAGTGTCCGGGGAGCTGTTTTTT. Translating it yields CASSFNRLAGVSGELFF.

There are many counts of this clonotype. The J gene is TRBJ2-2, the V gene TRBV12-3 or TRBV12-4, with 7 bases lining up with TRBD1. CDR3 length: 13 residues. V was pared by 7 bases and J by 4 bases, with 3 bases of the junction left unmatched. As DNA, the CDR3 is TGTGCCAGCAACAGGGACAGCACCGGGGAGCTGTTTTTT. Its translation is CASNRDSTGELFF.